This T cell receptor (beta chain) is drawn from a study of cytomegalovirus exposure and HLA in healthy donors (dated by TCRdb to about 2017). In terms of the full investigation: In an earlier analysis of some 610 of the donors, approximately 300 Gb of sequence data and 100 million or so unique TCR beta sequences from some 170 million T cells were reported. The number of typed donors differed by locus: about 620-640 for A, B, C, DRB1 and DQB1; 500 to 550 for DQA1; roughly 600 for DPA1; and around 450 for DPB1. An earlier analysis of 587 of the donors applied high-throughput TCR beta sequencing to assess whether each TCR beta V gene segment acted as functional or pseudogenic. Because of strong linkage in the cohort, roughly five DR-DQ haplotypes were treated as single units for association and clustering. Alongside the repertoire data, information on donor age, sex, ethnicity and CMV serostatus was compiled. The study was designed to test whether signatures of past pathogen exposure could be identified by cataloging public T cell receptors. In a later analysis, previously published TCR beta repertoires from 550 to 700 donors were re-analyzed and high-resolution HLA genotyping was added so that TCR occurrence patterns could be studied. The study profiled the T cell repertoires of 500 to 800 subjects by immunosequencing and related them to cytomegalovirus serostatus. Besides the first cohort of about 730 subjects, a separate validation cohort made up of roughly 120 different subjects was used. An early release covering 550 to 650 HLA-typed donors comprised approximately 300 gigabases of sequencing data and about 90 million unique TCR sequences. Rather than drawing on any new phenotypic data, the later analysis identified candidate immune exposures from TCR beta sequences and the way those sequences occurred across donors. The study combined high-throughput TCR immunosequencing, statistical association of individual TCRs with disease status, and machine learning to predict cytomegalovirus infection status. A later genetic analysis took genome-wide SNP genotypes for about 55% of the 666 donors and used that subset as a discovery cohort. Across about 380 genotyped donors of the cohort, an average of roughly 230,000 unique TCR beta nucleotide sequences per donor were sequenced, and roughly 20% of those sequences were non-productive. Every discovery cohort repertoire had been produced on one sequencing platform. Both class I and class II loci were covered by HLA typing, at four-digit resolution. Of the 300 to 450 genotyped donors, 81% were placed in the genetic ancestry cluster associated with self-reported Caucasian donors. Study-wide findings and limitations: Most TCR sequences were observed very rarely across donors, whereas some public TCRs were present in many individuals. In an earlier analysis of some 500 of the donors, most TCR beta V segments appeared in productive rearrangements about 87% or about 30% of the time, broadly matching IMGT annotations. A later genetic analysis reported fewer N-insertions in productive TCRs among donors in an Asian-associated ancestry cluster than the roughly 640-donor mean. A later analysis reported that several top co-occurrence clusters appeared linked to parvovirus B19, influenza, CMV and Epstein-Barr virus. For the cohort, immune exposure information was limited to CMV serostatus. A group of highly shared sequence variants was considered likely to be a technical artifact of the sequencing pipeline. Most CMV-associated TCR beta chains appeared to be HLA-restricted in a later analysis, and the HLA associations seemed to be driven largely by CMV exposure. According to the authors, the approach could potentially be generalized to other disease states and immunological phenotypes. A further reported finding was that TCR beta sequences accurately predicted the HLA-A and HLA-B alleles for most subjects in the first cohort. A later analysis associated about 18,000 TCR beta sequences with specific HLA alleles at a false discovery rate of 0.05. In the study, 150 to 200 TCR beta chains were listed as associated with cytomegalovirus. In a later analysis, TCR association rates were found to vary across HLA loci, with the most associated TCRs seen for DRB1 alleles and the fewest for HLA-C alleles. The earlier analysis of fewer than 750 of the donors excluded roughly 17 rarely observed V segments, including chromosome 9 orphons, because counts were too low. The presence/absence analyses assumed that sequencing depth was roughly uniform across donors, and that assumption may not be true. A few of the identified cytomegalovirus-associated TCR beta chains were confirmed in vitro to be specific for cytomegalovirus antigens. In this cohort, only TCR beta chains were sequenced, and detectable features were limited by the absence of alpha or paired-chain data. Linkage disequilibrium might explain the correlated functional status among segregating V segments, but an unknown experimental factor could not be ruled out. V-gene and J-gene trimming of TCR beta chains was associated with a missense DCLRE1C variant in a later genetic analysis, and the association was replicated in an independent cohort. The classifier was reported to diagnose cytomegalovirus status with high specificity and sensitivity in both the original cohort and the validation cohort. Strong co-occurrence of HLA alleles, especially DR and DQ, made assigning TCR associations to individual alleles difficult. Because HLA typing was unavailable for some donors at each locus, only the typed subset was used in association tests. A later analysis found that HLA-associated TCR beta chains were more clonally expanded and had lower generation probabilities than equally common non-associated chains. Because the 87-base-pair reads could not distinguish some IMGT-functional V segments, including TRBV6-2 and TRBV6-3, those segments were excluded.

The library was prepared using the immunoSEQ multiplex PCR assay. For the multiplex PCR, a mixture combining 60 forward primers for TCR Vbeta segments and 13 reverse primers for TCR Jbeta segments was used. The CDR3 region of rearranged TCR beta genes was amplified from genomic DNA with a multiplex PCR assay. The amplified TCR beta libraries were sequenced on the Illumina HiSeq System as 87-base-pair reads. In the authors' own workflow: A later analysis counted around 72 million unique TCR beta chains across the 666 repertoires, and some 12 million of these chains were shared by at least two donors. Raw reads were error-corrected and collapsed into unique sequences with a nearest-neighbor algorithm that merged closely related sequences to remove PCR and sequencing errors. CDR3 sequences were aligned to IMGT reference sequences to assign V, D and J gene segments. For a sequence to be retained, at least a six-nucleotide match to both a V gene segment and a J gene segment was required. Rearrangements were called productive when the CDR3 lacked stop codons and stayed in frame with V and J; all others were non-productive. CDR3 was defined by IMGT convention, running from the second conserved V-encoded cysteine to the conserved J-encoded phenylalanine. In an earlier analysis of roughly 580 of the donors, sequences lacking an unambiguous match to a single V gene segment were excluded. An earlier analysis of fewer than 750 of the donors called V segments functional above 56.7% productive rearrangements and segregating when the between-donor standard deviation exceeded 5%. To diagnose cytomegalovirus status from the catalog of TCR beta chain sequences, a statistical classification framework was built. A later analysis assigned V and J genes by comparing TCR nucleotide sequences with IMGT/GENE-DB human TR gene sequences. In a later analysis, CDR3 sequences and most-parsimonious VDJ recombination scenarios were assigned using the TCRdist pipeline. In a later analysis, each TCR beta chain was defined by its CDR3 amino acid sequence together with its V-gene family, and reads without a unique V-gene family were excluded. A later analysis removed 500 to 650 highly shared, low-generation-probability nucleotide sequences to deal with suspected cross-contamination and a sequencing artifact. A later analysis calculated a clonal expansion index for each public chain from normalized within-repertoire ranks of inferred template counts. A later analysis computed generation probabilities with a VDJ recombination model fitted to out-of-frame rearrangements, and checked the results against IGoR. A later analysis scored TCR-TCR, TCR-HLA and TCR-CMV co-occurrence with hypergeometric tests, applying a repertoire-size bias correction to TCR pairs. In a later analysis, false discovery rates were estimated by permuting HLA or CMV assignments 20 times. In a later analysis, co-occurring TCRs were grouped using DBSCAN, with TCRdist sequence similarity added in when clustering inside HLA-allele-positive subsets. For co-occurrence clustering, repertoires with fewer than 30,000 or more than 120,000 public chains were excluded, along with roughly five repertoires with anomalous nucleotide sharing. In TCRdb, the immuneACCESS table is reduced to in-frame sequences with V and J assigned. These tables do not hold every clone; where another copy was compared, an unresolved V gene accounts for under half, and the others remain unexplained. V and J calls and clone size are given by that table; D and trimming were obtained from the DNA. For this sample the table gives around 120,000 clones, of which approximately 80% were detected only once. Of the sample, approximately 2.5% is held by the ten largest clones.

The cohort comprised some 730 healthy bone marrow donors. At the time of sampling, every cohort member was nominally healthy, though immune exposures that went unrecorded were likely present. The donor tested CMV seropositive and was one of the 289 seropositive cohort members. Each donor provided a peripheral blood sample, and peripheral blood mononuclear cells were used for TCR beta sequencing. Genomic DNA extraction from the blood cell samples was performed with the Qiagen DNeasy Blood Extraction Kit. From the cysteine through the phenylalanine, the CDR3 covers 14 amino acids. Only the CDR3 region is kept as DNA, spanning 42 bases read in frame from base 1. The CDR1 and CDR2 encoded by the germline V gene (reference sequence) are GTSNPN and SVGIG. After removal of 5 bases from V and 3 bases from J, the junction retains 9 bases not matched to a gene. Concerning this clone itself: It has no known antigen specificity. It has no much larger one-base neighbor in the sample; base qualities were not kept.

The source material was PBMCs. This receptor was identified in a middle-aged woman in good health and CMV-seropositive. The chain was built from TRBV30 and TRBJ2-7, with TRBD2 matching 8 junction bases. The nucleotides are TGTGCCTGGTCTGCGGGGCTAGCGGGCTACGAGCAGTACTTC. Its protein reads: CAWSAGLAGYEQYF.